Below, one T cell receptor beta chain is given with its context. Its recognized antigen is unknown. The record has no base qualities; no much larger clone is one base away. The library was generated by 5' RACE. Sequencing was performed on an Illumina HiSeq 2500. A second PCR of roughly 7 to 11 cycles was performed with a sample-barcoded 5' primer and a J-beta primer mix. Each TCR beta cDNA molecule received a unique molecular identifier from a template-switch 5' adaptor carrying 12 random nucleotides. Each sample yielded at least 2.5 million CDR3-containing paired-end reads. The Mint cDNA synthesis kit, primed by a TRBC-specific oligonucleotide, was used to synthesize first-strand cDNA from all RNA. After uracil-DNA glycosylase treatment, a first 18-cycle PCR used universal primers M1SS and BC2_uni_R on all cDNA. The study's own analysis went as follows. Each sample was normalized by randomly selecting 1 million high-quality reads, each carrying a distinct molecular identifier. Instead of being binned into consensus sequences, reads that shared molecular identifiers were thrown out. MiTCR, run with a Q25 quality threshold and the strictest error-elimination algorithm, handled CDR3 identification, clonotype clustering and error correction. Lower-bound total TCR beta diversity was estimated with a nonparametric unseen species model using Euler transformation. The public reads were reprocessed in TCRdb via fastp at Q25 and MiXCR, keeping in-frame beta chains. Merged by CDR3 protein, the rows form single entries marked with the most common genes and DNA. The V and J calls were not made by the authors but by TCRdb's processing. This sample gives 600,000 to 800,000 distinct CDR3 sequences in total; over 20% of them show up just once. 3% to 4.5% of the sample is held by the ten biggest clonotypes.

The donors were 40 or so Caucasian individuals from Russia, aged roughly 6 to 100 years, who were systemically healthy. Each donor gave 8 to 10 milliliters of peripheral blood, collected into EDTA-treated Vacutainer tubes. Ficoll-Paque density-gradient centrifugation was used to isolate PBMCs, with at least 6.5 million per sample. Trizol reagent was used to extract total RNA from the PBMCs, yielding at least 5.5 micrograms per sample. Naive CD45RAhigh/CD27high T cell percentages were measured by flow cytometry on a PBMC aliquot from every donor. The sample is drawn from a study of blood T cells in healthy people across ages (dated by TCRdb to between 2014 and 2017). Regarding the complete study: In model experiments, template switching captured roughly one uniquely barcoded TCR beta cDNA molecule for every two T cells. Using deep sequencing normalized with unique cDNA molecular identifiers, the study measured how TCR beta repertoire diversity changes with age. The donors were divided into four age groups: young (average 16 years), middle-aged (about 40), aged (62) and long-lived (nearly 85). To avoid experimental bias, donors of different ages were randomly spread across the sequencing lanes. For two donors (one aged 18 to 30 and one aged 80 or older), the study analyzed two additional independent replicas of 1 million unique cDNA reads from the same blood draw. General study outcomes and caveats: Total diversity estimates from one million sequenced T cells were considered lower bounds and underestimates. Compared with the aged group, the long-lived group had more naive CD4+ T cells, fewer expanded clones and increased TCR diversity, suggesting age selection. A strong correlation was found between observed TCR beta diversity and the percentage of naive T cells measured by flow cytometry. Observed TCR beta diversity per million T cells fell roughly linearly with age, and a significant reduction was already apparent by age around 44. Conclusive comparison of naive and antigen-experienced compartments was prevented by the profiling of bulk unsorted PBMCs. The CMV infection status of donors was not known, potentially confounding age-related changes in expanded clonotypes.

The cysteine opens and the phenylalanine closes a CDR3 of 15 amino acids. CDR3 DNA only is kept here, 45 bases in frame from base 1. The junction shows trimming of 3 bases on V and 5 bases on J, and the gene matches do not reach 8 bases of it. The chain is encoded by TRBV12-3 or TRBV12-4 joined to TRBJ2-7, with 9 bases in between that match TRBD2. What was sequenced was blood. This sequence originates from a man in his 70s in good health. The DNA sequence follows: TGTGCCAGCAGTTTTGGAGCGGGAGGATTCAACGAGCAGTACTTC. This translates into CASSFGAGGFNEQYF.